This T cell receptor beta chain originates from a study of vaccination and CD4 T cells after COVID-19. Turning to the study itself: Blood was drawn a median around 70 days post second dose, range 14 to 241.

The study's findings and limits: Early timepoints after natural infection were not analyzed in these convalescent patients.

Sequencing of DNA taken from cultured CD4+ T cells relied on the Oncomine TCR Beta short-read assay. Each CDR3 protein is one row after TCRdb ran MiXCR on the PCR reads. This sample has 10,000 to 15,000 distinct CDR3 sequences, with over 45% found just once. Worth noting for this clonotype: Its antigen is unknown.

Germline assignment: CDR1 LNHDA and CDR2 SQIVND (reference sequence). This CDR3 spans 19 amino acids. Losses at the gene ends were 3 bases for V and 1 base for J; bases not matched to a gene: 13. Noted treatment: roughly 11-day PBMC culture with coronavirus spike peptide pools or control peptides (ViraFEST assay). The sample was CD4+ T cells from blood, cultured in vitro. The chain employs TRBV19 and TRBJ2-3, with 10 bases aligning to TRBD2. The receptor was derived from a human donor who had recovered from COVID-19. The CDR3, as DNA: TGTGCCAGTAGTATCCTCCAGCGGGGGGGCCTAAAGGGCACAGATACGCAGTATTTT. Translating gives CASSILQRGGLKGTDTQYF.